The following is a T cell receptor beta chain sequence with its context. These data belong to a study of CD4 T cells in relation to SARS-CoV-2 and coronaviruses. TCRdb keeps only in-frame clones here, not all; method: immunoSEQ multiplex PCR. The sample has about 54,000 clones, 92% seen once; the top ten hold 0.4%. CDR1 SEHNR and CDR2 FQNEAQ come from the germline V gene (reference sequence). Trimming left V 1 base short and J 7 bases short, with 10 bases between. This CDR3 is 14 amino acids long. The receptor was isolated from an adult with COVID-19. Sequencing was done on a sample of naive CD4+ T cells from PBMCs. The sample's subset: naive CD4+ T cells isolated by negative enrichment. The rearrangement uses TRBV7-9 and TRBJ1-4, with D possibly being TRBD1 (5 bases). The CDR3 nucleotides read TGTGCCAGCAGCTTAGAACCAGGGTTTGAAAAACTGTTTTTT. Amino acids: CASSLEPGFEKLFF.